This is a list of T cell receptor beta chains from one sample in a study of blood T cell repertoires in COVID-19. The data were produced by immunoSEQ multiplex PCR, yet TCRdb's version contains in-frame clones alone and is incomplete. The sample contains under 75,000 clones, under 85% of which appear only once. Sequences were obtained from peripheral blood. These receptor sequences come from a woman in her 70s with acute or convalescent COVID-19. Both conserved end residues are part of each CDR3. The D gene is left open where the match is weak. Clone size is not always given. Where it is, it says once, few, many or a class for expanded clones.

>-|TRBJ1-1|TRBV30|once
TGTGCCTGGAGTAGGGAGGGGCGATCTGAAGCTTTCTTT
CAWSREGRSEAFF
>-|TRBJ1-1|TRBV11-2|-
TGTGCCAGCAGCTTAGAAGGGGCCACTGAAGCTTTCTTT
CASSLEGATEAFF
>TRBD1|TRBJ2-3|TRBV6-5|-
TGTGCCAGCAGTTATGGACAGGGGAGGGCAGATACGCAGTATTTT
CASSYGQGRADTQYF
>TRBD2|TRBJ2-3|TRBV5-1|-
TGCGCCAGCAGCACGACTAGCGGGGGCCCCATTTTACATACGCAGTATTTT
CASSTTSGGPILHTQYF
>-|TRBJ1-1|TRBV3-1/TRBV3-2|-
TGTGCCAGCAGCCAAGTTAAGGGCGGGGCTGAAGCTTTCTTT
CASSQVKGGAEAFF
>TRBD2|TRBJ2-1|TRBV27|-
TGTGCCAGCAAAACCCACGGGACTAGCGGGGGGGACGAGCAGTTCTTC
CASKTHGTSGGDEQFF
>TRBD2|TRBJ2-3|TRBV5-1|-
TGCGCCAGCAGCTGGGGGGGAACAGATACGCAGTATTTT
CASSWGGTDTQYF
>-|TRBJ1-6|TRBV2|-
TGTGCCAGCAGCCCCAGGTTGGCCCTCCACTTT
CASSPRLALHF
>-|TRBJ1-1|TRBV10-3|-
TGTGCCATCAGTGACTTTTTACAGGAAGCTGAAGCTTTCTTT
CAISDFLQEAEAFF
>-|TRBJ1-1|TRBV6-5|-
TGTGCCAGATCATTGGCGGAGACTGAAGCTTTCTTT
CARSLAETEAFF
>-|TRBJ1-5|TRBV28|-
TGTGCCACTGGAGTAGGCAATCAGCCCCAGCATTTT
CATGVGNQPQHF
>-|TRBJ2-3|TRBV7-8|few
TGTGCCAGCAGCCCCCTGGTGGAGTCGACGGATACGCAGTATTTT
CASSPLVESTDTQYF
>-|TRBJ1-5|TRBV30|once
TGTGCCTGGAGAGGACAGAGCAATCAGCCCCAGCATTTT
CAWRGQSNQPQHF
>-|TRBJ1-4|TRBV19|-
TGTGCCAGTAACTCAGGATTAACTAATGAAAAACTGTTTTTT
CASNSGLTNEKLFF
>-|TRBJ1-2|TRBV27|few
TGTGCCAGCAGCGGGAGAGATGGCTACACCTTC
CASSGRDGYTF
>TRBD1|TRBJ2-7|TRBV10-3|-
TGTGCCACCCACCCAGGGACAGCTAGCTCCTACGAGCAGTACTTC
CATHPGTASSYEQYF